Listed here is a single TCR beta chain. Using immunoSEQ multiplex PCR, the repertoire was profiled, and TCRdb retains in-frame clones only, with some absent. Of more than 45,000 clones listed, 85% to 95% are singletons. There are 15 residues in the CDR3. From germline, CDR1 is MNHEY and CDR2 SMNVEV (reference sequence). V was shortened by 3 bases and J by 0 bases, with 10 bases between the two germline ends. The sample originates from a study of T cell changes during pregnancy in multiple sclerosis. The material sequenced was CD4+ T cells from peripheral blood mononuclear cells, taken in the second trimester of pregnancy. The receptor was isolated from a female donor in good health, enrolled as a control in a pregnancy study. The chain joins TRBV27 to TRBJ2-3; TRBD1 is a possible D gene (5 bases). The CDR3 loop is CASSFKDTSTDTQYF. In nucleotides, the CDR3 is TGTGCCAGCAGTTTTAAGGACACGAGCACAGATACGCAGTATTTT.